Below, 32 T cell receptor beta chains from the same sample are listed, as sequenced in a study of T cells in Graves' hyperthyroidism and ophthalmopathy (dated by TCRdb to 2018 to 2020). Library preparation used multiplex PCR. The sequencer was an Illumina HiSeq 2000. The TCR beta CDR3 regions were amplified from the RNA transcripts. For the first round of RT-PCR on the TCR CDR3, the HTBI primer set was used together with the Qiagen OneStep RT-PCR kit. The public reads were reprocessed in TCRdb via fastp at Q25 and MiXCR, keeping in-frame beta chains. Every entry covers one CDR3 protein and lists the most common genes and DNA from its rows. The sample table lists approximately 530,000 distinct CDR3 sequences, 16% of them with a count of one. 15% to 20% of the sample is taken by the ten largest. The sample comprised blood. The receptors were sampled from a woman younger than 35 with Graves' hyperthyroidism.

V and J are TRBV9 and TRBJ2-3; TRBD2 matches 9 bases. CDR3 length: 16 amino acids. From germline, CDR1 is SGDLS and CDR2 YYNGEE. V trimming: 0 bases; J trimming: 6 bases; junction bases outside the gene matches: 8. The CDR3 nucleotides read TGTGCCAGCAGCGTAGGAGGCGGGGGGGCCGAGGATACGCAGTATTTT. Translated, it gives CASSVGGGGAEDTQYF.

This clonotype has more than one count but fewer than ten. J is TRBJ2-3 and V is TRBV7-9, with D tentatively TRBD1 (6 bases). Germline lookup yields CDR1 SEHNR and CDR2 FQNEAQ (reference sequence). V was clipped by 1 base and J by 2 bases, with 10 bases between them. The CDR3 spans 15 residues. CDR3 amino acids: CASSLVGQPTDTQYF. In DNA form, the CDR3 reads TGTGCCAGCAGCTTAGTAGGACAGCCCACAGATACGCAGTATTTT. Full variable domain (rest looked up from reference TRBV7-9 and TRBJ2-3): DTGVSQNPRHKITKRGQNVTFRCDPISEHNRLYWYRQTLGQGPEFLTYFQNEAQLEKSRLLSDRFSAERPKGSFSTLEIQRTEQGDSAMYLCASSLVGQPTDTQYFGPGTRLTVL.

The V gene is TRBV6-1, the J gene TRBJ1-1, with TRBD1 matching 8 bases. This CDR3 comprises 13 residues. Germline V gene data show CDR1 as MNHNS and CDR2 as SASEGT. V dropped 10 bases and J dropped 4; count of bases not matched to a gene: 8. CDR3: CATQGQGGTEAFF. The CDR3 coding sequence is TGTGCCACCCAAGGACAGGGCGGCACTGAAGCTTTCTTT.

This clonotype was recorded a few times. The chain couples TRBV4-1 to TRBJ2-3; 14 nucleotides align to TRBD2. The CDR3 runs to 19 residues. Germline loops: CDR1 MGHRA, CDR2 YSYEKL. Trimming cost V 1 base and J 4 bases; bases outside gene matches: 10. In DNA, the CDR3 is TGCGCCAGCAGCCAAGGGTGGGGACTAGCGGGGGAATGGGCAGATACGCAGTATTTT. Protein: CASSQGWGLAGEWADTQYF.

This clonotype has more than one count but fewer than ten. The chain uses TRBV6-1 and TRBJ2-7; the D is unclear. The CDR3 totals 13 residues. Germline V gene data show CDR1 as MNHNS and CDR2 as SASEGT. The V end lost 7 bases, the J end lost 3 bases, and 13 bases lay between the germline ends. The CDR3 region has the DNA TGTGCCAGCACTTGGGATAGGGTCTACGAGCAGTACTTC. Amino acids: CASTWDRVYEQYF.

The DNA of the CDR3 is TGTGCTAGTGGTTTGGTACTAGCGGGAGCCCAACGGGGGGCCTACAATGAGCAGTTCTTC. Protein product: CASGLVLAGAQRGAYNEQFF. V gene TRBV12-5 combines with J gene TRBJ2-1, with 11 positions matching TRBD2. Germline CDR1 LGHNT, CDR2 FRNRAP. Germline trimming cut 0 bases from V and 2 bases from J; bases unmatched to any gene: 12. The CDR3 spans 20 residues.

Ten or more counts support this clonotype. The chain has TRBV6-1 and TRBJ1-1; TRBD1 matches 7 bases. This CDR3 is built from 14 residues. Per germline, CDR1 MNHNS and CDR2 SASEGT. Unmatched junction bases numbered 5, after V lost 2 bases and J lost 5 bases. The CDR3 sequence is CASSEKRGLTEAFF. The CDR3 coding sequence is TGTGCCAGCAGTGAAAAGAGGGGGCTTACTGAAGCTTTCTTT.

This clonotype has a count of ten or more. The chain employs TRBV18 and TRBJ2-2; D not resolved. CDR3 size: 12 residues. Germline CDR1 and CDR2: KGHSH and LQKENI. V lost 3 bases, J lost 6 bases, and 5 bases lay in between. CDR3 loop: CASSPPPGELFF. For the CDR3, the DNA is TGTGCCAGCTCACCTCCCCCCGGGGAGCTGTTTTTT.

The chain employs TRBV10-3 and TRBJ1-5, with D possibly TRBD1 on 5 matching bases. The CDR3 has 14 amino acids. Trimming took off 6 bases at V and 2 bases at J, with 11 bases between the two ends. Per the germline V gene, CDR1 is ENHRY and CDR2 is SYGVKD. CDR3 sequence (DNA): TGTGCCATCAGGCAGGGTTCTGGCAATCAGCCCCAGCATTTT. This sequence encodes CAIRQGSGNQPQHF.

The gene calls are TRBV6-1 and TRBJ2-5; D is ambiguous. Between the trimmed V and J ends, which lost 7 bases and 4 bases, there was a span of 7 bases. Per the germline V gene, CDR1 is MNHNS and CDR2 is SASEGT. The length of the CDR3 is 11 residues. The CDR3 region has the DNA TGTGCCAGCACTCCTCTAGAGACCCAGTACTTC. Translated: CASTPLETQYF.

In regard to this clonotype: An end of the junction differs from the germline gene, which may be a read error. The CDR3 sequence is CAGTGTASSSGNTMYF. The CDR3 nucleotides are TGTGCCGGAACCGGGACGGCATCCTCCTCTGGAAACACCATGTATTTT. The V and J genes are TRBV10-3 and TRBJ1-3; perhaps TRBD1 as D (5 bases). The CDR3 is 16 residues long. Germline CDR1 ENHRY, CDR2 SYGVKD.

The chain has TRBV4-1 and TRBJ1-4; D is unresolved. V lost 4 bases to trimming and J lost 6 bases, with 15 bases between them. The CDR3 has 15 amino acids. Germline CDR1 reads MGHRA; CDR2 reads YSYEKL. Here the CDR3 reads CASSPEGFGDEKLFF. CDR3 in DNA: TGCGCCAGCAGCCCCGAGGGTTTCGGTGATGAAAAACTGTTTTTT.

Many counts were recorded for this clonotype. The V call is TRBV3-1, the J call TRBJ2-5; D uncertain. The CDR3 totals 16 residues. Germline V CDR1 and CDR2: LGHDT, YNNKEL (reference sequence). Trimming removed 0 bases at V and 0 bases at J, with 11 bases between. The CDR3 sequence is CASSQDGSPYQETQYF. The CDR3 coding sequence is TGTGCCAGCAGCCAAGACGGCAGCCCGTACCAAGAGACCCAGTACTTC.

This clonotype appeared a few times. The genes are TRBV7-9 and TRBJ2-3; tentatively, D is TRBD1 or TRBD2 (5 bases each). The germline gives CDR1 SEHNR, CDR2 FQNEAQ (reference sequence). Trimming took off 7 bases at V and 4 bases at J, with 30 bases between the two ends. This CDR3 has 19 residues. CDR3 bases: TGTGCCAGCACGGCGTACCAAAGTCCGGGACCGGTGGGGCCAGATACGCAGTATTTT. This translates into CASTAYQSPGPVGPDTQYF.

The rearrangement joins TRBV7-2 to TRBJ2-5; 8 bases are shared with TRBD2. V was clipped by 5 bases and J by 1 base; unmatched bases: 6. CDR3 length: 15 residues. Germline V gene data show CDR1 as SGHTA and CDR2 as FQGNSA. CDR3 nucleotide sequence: TGTGCCAGCAGCCACGGTACTAGCGGCCAAGAGACCCAGTACTTC. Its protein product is CASSHGTSGQETQYF.

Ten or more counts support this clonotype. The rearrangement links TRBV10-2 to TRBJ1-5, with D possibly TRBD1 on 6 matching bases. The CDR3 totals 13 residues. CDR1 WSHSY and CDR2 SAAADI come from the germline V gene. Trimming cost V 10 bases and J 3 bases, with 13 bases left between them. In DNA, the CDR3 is TGCGCCACCCGGACAGTGGACAATCAGCCCCAGCATTTT. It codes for CATRTVDNQPQHF.

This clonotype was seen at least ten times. CDR3 nucleotides: TGTGCCAGCAGTCGGGGACAGAACAATCAGCCCCAGCATTTT. This sequence encodes CASSRGQNNQPQHF. The rearrangement links TRBV6-1 to TRBJ1-5; 7 positions agree with TRBD1. Germline V lookup: CDR1 MNHNS, CDR2 SASEGT. V lost 5 bases to trimming and J lost 3 bases; unmatched junction nucleotides: 4. The CDR3 has 14 residues.

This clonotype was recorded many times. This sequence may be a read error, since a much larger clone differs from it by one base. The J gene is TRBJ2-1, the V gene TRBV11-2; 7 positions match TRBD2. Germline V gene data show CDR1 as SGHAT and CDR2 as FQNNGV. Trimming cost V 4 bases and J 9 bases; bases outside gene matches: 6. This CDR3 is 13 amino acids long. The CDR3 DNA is TGTGCCAGCAGCTATGGGACGGGGGGTGAGCAGTTCTTC. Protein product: CASSYGTGGEQFF.

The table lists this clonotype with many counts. The CDR3 bases are TGTGCCAGCAGCTTAGGGTCCCGTGCGGGAGGTTCGAACGAGCAGTACTTC. Protein sequence: CASSLGSRAGGSNEQYF. The genes are TRBV7-8 and TRBJ2-7; 8 bases fit TRBD2. The J segment lost 5 bases and the V segment lost 1 base, leaving 13 bases of the junction unmatched. The CDR3 is 17 residues long. Germline V CDR1 and CDR2: SGHVS, FQNEAQ.

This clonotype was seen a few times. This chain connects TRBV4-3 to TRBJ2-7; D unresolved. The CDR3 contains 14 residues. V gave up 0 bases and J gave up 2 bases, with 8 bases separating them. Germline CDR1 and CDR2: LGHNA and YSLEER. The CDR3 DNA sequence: TGCGCCAGCAGCCAAGATTATGGGCCCTACGAGCAGTACTTC. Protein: CASSQDYGPYEQYF.

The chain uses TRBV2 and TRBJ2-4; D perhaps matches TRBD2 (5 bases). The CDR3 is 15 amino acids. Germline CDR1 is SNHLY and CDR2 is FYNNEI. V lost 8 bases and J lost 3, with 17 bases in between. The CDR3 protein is CASALGVLGKNIQYF. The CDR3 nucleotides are TGTGCCAGCGCCTTGGGAGTACTAGGCAAAAACATTCAGTACTTC.

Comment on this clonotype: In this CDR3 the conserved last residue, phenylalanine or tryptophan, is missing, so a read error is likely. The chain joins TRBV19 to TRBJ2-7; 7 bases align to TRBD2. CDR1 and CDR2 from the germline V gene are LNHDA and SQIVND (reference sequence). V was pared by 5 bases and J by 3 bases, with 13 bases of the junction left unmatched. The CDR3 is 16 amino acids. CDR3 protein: CASSALQLPGGYEQYL. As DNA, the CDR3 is TGTGCCAGTAGTGCCCTCCAACTCCCGGGGGGCTACGAGCAGTACCTC.

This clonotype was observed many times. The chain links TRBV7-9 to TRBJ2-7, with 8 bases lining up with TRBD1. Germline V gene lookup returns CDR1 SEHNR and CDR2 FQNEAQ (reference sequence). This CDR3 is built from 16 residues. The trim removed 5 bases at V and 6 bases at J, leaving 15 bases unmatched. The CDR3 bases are TGTGCCAGCAGCAGAGGGCAAATCCCAGGGGGCTCCGAGCAGTACTTC. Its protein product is CASSRGQIPGGSEQYF.

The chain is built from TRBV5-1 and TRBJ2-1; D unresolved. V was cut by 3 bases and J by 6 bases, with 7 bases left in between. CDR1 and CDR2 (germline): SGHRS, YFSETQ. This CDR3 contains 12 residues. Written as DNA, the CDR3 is TGCGCCAGCAGCTCTGAACGCAATGAGCAGTTCTTC. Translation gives CASSSERNEQFF.

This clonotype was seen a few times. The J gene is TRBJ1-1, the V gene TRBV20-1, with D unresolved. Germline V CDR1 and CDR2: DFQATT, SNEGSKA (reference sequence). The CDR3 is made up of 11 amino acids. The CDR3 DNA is TGCAGCTCGTTTTATAGGACTGAAGCTTTCTTT. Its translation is CSSFYRTEAFF.

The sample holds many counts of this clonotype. As DNA, the CDR3 is TGTGCCAGCAAAGGGGACTGGTTCTACGAGCAGTACTTC. Translating it yields CASKGDWFYEQYF. The rearrangement uses TRBV5-5 and TRBJ2-7; a weak D match, TRBD2 (6 bases). V lost 6 bases and J lost 3, with 13 bases in between. Germline V gene data show CDR1 as SGHKS and CDR2 as YYEKEE (reference sequence). There are 13 residues in the CDR3.

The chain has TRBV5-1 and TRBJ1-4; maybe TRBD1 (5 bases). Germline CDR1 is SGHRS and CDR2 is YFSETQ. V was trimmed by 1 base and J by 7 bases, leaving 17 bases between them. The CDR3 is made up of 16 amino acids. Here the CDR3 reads CASSLRGAGRIEKLFF. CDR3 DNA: TGCGCCAGCAGCTTGAGAGGAGCAGGGAGGATTGAAAAACTGTTTTTT.

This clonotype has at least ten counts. The CDR3 nucleotides read TGCGCCAGCACAGCGCAAACTAGCACAGATACGCAGTATTTT. Encoded protein: CASTAQTSTDTQYF. The chain carries TRBV5-1 and TRBJ2-3; D uncertain. This CDR3 has 14 amino acids. V dropped 6 bases and J dropped 0 bases, with 11 bases sitting between them. Germline CDR1 is SGHRS and CDR2 is YFSETQ.

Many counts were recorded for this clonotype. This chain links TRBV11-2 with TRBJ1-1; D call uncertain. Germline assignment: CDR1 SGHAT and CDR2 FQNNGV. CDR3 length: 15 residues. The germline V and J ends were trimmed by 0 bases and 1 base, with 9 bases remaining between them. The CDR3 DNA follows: TGTGCCAGCAGCTTAGATCCCCTGAAGAACACTGAAGCTTTCTTT. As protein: CASSLDPLKNTEAFF. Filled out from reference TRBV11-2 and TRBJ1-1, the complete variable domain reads EAGVAQSPRYKIIEKRQSVAFWCNPISGHATLYWYQQILGQGPKLLIQFQNNGVVDDSQLPKDRFSAERLKGVDSTLKIQPAKLEDSAVYLCASSLDPLKNTEAFFGQGTRLTVV.

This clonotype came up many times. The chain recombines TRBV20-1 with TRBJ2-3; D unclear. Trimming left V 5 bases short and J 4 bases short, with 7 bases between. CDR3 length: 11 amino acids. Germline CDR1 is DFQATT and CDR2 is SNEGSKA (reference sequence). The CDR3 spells CSAGQPDTQYF. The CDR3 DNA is TGCAGTGCTGGCCAACCAGATACGCAGTATTTT.

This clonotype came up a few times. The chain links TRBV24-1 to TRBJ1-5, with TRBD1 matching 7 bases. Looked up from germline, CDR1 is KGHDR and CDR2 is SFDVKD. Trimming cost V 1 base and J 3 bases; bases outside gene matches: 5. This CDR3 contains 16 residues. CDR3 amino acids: CATSDLKGADNQPQHF. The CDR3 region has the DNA TGTGCCACCAGTGATTTAAAGGGGGCAGACAATCAGCCCCAGCATTTT.

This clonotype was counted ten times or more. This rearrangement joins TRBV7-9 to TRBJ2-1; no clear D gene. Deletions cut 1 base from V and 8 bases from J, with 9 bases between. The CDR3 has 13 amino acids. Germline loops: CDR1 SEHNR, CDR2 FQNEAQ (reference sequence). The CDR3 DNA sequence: TGTGCCAGCAGCTTAGGGTTAAGGCATGAGCAGTTCTTC. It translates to CASSLGLRHEQFF. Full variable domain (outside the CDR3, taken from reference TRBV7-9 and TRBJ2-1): DTGVSQNPRHKITKRGQNVTFRCDPISEHNRLYWYRQTLGQGPEFLTYFQNEAQLEKSRLLSDRFSAERPKGSFSTLEIQRTEQGDSAMYLCASSLGLRHEQFFGPGTRLTVL.